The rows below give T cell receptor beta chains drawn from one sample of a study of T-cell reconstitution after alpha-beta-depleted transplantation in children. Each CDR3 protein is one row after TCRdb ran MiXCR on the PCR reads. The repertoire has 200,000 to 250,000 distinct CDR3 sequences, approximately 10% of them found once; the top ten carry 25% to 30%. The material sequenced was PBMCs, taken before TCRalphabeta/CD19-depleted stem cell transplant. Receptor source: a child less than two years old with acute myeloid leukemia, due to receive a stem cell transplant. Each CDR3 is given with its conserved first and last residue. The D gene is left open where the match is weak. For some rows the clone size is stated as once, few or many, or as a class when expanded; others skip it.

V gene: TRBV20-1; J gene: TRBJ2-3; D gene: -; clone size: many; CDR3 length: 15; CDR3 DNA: TGCAGTGCAGGGGGGGGGAGAATAGGCACAGATACGCAGTATTTT; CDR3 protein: CSAGGGRIGTDTQYF
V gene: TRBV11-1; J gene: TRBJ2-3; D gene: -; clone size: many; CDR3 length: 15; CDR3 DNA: TGTGCCAGTTCAGAGAGGAGGGCCGGAAAGGATACGCAGTATTTT; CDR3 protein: CASSERRAGKDTQYF
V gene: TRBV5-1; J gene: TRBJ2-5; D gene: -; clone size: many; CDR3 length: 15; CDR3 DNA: TGCGCCAGCAGCTGGAATGGAGGAGGGCAAGAGACCCAGTACTTC; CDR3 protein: CASSWNGGGQETQYF
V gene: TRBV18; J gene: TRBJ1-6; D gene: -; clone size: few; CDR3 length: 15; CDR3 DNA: TGTGCCAGCTCACGTGCCTCTAACGCCGGTTCACCCCTCCACTTT; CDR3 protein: CASSRASNAGSPLHF
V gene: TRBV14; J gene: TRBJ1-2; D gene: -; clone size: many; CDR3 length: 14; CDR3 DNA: TGTGCCAGCAGCCAAAATCGACAGACATATGGCTACACCTTC; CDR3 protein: CASSQNRQTYGYTF
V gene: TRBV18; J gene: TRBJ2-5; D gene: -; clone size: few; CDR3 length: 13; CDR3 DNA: TGTGCCAGCTCACCAAGTAGGGCGGAGACCCAGTACTTC; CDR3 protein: CASSPSRAETQYF
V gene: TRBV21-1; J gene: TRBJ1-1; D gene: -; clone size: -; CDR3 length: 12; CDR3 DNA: TGTGCCAGCAGCAAAAGACACACTGAAGCTTTCTTT; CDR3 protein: CASSKRHTEAFF
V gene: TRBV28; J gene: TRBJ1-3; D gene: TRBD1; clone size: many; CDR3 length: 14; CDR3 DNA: TGTGCCAGCACTCCTCAGGGGGCCAGAAACACCATATATTTT; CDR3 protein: CASTPQGARNTIYF
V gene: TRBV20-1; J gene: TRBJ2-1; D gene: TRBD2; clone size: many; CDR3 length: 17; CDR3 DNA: TGCAGTGCTAGGTGGCTAGCGGGGGGCAGCTCCTACAATGAGCAGTTCTTC; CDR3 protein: CSARWLAGGSSYNEQFF
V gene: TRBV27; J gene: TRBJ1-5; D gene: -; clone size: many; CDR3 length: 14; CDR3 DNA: TGTGCCAGCAGTTTTCAGGGTTACGGGCAGCCCCAGCATTTT; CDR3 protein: CASSFQGYGQPQHF
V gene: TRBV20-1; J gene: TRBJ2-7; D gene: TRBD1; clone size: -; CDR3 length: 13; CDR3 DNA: TGCAGTGCTATCTGGGACAGCACCTACGAGCAGTACTTC; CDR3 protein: CSAIWDSTYEQYF
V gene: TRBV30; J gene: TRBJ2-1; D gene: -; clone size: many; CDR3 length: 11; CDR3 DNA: TGTGCCTGGAGTACGTACAATGAGCAGTTCTTC; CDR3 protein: CAWSTYNEQFF
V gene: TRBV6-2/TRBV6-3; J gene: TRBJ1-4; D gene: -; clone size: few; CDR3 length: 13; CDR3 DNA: TGTGCCAGCAGTTACGGGACAAATGAAAAACTGTTTTTT; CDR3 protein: CASSYGTNEKLFF
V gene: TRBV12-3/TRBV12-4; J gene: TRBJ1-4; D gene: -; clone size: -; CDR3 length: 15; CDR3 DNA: TGTGCCAGCAGTTTAACAGGAGGGAATAATGAAAAACTGTTTTTT; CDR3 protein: CASSLTGGNNEKLFF
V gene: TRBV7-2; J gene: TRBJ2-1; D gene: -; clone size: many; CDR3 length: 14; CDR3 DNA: TGTGCCAGCAGGCCTTTAGGTTGGCACAATGAGCAGTTCTTC; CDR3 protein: CASRPLGWHNEQFF
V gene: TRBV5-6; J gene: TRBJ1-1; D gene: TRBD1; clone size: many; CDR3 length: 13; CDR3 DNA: TGTGCCAGCAGCCGGACAGGGGAGGCTGAAGCTTTCTTT; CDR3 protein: CASSRTGEAEAFF
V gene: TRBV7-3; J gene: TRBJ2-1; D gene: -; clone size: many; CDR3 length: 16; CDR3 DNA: TGTGCCAGCAGCTCCCCTGGGGGAGCAAGCTACAATGAGCAGTTCTTC; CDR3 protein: CASSSPGGASYNEQFF
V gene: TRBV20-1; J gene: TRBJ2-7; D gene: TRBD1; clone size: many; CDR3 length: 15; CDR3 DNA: TGCAGTGCTAGAGATTGGGTCCAGGGGGCCTACGAGCAGTACTTC; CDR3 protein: CSARDWVQGAYEQYF
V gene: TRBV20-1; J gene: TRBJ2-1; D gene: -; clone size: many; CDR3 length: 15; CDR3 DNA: TGCAGTGCTCCGTCGGGCGGAAGCTCCTACAATGAGCAGTTCTTC; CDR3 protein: CSAPSGGSSYNEQFF
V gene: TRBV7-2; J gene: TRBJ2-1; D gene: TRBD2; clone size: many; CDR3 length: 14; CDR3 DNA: TGTGCCAGCAGCTTAACTAGCGGGAGAAATGAGCAGTTCTTC; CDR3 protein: CASSLTSGRNEQFF
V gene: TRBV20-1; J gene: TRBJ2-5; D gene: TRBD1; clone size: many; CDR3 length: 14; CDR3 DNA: TGCAGTGCGCTAGACTTCAGGGGGCTTGGGACCCAGTACTTC; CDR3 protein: CSALDFRGLGTQYF
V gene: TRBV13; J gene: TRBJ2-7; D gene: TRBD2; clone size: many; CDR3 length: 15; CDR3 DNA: TGTGCCAGCAGCCCGGGAGGGTCGATGAGCTACGAGCAGTACTTC; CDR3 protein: CASSPGGSMSYEQYF
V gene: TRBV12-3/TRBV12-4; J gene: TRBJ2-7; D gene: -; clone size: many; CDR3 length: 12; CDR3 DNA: TGTGCCAGCAGTTTCCTACGCTACGAGCAGTACTTC; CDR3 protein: CASSFLRYEQYF
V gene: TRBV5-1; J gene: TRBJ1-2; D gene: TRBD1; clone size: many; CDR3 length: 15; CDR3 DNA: TGCGCCAGCAGCCCCGGACAGGGCTTTAACTATGGCTACACCTTC; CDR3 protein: CASSPGQGFNYGYTF
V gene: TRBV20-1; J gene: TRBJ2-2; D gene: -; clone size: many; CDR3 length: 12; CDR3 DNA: TGCAGTGCCCGCATAGTTACCGGGGAGCTGTTTTTT; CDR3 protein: CSARIVTGELFF
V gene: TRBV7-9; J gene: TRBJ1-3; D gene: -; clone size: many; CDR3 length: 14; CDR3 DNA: TGTGCCAGCAGCGCCTCAGGGACTGGAAACACCATATATTTT; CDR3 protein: CASSASGTGNTIYF
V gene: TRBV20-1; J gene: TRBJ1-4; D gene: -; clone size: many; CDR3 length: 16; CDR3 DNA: TGCAGTGCTAGAGATTTAGCAGAAGCCTATAATGAAAAACTGTTTTTT; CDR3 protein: CSARDLAEAYNEKLFF
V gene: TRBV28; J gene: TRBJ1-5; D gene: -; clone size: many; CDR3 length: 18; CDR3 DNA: TGTGCCAGCGGCTATCGCGGGGCTAGACGGGCTCCTAATCAGCCCCAGCATTTT; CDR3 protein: CASGYRGARRAPNQPQHF
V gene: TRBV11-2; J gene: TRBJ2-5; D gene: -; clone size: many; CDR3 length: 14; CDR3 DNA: TGTGCCAGCAGCTTAAGGAGGCTAGAGGCGACCCAGTACTTC; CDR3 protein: CASSLRRLEATQYF
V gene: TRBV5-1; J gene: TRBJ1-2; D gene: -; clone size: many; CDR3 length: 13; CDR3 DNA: TGCGCCAGCAGCTTGGGCGCTAACTATGGCTACACCTTC; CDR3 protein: CASSLGANYGYTF
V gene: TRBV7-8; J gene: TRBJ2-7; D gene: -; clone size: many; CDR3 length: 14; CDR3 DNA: TGTGCCAGCAGCTACACGGACAGTTCCTACGAGCAGTACTTC; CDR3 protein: CASSYTDSSYEQYF
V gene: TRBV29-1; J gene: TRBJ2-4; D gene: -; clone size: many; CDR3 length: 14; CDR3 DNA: TGCAGCGTCTCCTGGAATATAGCCAAAAACATTCAGTACTTC; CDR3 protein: CSVSWNIAKNIQYF
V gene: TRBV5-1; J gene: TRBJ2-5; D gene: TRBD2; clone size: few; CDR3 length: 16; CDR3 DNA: TGCGCCAGCAGCTTGGCCGAGGGACTAGGAGAAGAGACCCAGTACTTC; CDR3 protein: CASSLAEGLGEETQYF
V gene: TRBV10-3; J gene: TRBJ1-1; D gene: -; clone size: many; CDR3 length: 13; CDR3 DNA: TGTGCCATCAAGGCCAGCACGAACACTGAAGCTTTCTTT; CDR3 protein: CAIKASTNTEAFF
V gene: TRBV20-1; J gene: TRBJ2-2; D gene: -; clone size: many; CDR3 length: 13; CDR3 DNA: TGCAGTGCTCTGGGGGGGCTATCCGGGGAGCTGTTTTTT; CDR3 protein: CSALGGLSGELFF
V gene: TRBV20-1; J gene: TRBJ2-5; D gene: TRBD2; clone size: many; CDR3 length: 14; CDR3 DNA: TGCAGTGCGGAGACTAGCGGGAGGGAAGAGACCCAGTACTTC; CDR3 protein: CSAETSGREETQYF
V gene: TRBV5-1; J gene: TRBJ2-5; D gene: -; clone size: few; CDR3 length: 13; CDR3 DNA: TGCGCCAGCAGCCCCTCTCCCCAAGAGACCCAGTACTTC; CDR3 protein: CASSPSPQETQYF
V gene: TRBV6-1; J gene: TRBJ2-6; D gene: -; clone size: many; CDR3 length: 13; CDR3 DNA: TGTGCCACGAAACGAGCGGGGGCCAACGTCCTGACTTTC; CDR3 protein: CATKRAGANVLTF
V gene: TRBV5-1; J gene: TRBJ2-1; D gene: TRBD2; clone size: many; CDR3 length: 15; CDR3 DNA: TGCGCCAGCAGCATGACGGGAGGCTCCTACAATGAGCAGTTCTTC; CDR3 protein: CASSMTGGSYNEQFF
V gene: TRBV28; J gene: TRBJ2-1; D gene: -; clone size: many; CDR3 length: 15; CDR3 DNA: TGTGCCAGCATCGAGTTAGGGACACCTTACAATGAGCAGTTCTTC; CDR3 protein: CASIELGTPYNEQFF